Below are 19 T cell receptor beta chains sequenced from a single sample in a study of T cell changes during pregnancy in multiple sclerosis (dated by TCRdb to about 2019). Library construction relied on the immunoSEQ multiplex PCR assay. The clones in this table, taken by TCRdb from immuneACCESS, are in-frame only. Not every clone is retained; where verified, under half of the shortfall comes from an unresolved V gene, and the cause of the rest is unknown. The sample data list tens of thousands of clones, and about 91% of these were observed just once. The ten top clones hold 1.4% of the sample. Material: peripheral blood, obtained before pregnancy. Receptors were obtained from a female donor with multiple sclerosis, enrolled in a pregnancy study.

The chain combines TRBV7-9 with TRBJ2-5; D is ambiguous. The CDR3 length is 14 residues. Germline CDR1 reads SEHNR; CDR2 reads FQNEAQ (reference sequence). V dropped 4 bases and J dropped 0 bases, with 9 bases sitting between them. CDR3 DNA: TGTGCCAGCAGCTCACTGGTTTACCAAGAGACCCAGTACTTC. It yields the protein CASSSLVYQETQYF.

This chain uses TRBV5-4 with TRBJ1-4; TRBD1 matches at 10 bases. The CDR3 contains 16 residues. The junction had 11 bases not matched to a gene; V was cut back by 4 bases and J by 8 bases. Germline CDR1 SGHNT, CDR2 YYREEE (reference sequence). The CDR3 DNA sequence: TGTGCCAGCAGCCCCCTCCCGACAGGGGGCAACGAAAAACTGTTTTTT. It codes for CASSPLPTGGNEKLFF.

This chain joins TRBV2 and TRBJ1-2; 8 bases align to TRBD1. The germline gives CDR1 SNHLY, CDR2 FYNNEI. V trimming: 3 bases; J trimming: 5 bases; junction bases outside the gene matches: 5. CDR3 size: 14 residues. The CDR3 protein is CASSDQDRVYGYTF. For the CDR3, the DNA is TGTGCCAGCAGTGACCAGGACAGGGTTTATGGCTACACCTTC.

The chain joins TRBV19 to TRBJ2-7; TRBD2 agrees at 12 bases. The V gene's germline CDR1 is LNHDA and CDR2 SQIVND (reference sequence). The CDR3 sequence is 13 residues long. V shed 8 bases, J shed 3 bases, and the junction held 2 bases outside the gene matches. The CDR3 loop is CASAGLAGYEQYF. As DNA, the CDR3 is TGTGCCAGTGCGGGACTAGCGGGCTACGAGCAGTACTTC.

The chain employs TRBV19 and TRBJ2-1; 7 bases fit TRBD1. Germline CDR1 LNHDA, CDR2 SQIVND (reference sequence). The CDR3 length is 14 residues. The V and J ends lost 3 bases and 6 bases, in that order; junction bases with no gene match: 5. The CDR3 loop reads CASSIVTGSNEQFF. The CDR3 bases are TGTGCCAGTAGTATCGTGACAGGGAGCAATGAGCAGTTCTTC.

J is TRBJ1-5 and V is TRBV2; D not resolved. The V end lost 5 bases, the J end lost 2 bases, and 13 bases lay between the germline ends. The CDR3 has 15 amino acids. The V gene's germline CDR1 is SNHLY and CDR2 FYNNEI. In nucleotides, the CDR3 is TGTGCCAGCAGTCGGCGGGGTGGGGGCAATCAGCCCCAGCATTTT. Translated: CASSRRGGGNQPQHF.

CDR3: CASSLEETEAFF. The DNA for the CDR3 is TGTGCCAGCAGCCTCGAGGAGACTGAAGCTTTCTTT. The chain joins TRBV7-9 to TRBJ1-1; D uncertain. Between the trimmed V and J ends, which lost 5 bases and 5 bases, there was a span of 9 bases. CDR3 length: 12 residues. Germline assignment: CDR1 SEHNR and CDR2 FQNEAQ (reference sequence). The variable domain in full, completed from reference TRBV7-9 and TRBJ1-1, reads DTGVSQNPRHKITKRGQNVTFRCDPISEHNRLYWYRQTLGQGPEFLTYFQNEAQLEKSRLLSDRFSAERPKGSFSTLEIQRTEQGDSAMYLCASSLEETEAFFGQGTRLTVV.

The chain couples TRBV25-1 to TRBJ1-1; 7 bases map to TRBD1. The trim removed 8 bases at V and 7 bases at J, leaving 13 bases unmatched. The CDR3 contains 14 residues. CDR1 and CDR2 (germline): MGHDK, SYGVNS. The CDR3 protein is CASQRQGGSFEAFF. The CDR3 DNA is TGTGCCAGCCAAAGACAGGGAGGCAGCTTTGAAGCTTTCTTT.

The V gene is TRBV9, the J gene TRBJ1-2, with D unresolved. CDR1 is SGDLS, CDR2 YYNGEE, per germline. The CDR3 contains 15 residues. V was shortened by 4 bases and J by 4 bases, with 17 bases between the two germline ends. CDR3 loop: CASSPQPGVFYGYTF. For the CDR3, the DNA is TGTGCCAGCAGCCCCCAACCCGGTGTTTTCTATGGCTACACCTTC.

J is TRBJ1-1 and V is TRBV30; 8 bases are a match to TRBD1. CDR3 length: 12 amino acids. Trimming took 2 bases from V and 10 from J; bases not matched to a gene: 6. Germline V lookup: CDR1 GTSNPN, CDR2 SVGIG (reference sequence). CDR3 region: CAWSTDREVAFF. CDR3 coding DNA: TGTGCCTGGAGTACGGACAGGGAAGTAGCTTTCTTT.

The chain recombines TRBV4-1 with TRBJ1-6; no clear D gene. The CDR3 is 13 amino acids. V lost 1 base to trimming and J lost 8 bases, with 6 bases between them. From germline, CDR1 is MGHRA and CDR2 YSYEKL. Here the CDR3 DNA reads TGCGCCAGCAGCCAAGGTGGGCATTCACCCCTCCACTTT. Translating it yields CASSQGGHSPLHF.

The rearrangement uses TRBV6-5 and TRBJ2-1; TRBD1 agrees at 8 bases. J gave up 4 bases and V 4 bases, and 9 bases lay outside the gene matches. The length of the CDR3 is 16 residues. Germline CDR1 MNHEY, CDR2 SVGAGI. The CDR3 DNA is TGTGCCAGCAGTTCGACAGGGGACATAAATTACAATGAGCAGTTCTTC. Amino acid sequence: CASSSTGDINYNEQFF.

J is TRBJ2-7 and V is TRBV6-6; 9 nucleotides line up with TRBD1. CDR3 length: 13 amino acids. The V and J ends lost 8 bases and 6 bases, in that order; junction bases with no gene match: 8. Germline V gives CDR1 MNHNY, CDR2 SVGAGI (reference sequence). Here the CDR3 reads CASGRDRVFEQYF. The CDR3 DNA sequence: TGTGCCAGCGGAAGGGACAGGGTCTTCGAGCAGTACTTC.

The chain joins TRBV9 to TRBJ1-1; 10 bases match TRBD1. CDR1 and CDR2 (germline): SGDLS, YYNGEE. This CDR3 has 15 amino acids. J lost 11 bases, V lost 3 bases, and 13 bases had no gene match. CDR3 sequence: CASSGDRGLIGVAFF. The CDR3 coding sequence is TGTGCCAGCAGCGGTGACAGGGGGCTAATCGGGGTGGCTTTCTTT.

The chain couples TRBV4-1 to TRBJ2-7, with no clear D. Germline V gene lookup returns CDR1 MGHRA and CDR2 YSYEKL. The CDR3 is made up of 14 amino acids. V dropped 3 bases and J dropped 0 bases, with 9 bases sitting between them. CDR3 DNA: TGCGCCAGCAGCCAGGCGACTCCCTCCTACGAGCAGTACTTC. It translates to CASSQATPSYEQYF.

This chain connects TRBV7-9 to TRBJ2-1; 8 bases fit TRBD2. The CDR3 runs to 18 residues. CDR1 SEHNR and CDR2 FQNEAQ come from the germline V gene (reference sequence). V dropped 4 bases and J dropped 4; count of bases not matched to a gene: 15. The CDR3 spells CASSSFVFPGGRYNEQFF. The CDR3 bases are TGTGCCAGCAGCTCCTTCGTTTTTCCGGGGGGGAGGTACAATGAGCAGTTCTTC. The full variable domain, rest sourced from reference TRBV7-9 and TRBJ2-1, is DTGVSQNPRHKITKRGQNVTFRCDPISEHNRLYWYRQTLGQGPEFLTYFQNEAQLEKSRLLSDRFSAERPKGSFSTLEIQRTEQGDSAMYLCASSSFVFPGGRYNEQFFGPGTRLTVL.

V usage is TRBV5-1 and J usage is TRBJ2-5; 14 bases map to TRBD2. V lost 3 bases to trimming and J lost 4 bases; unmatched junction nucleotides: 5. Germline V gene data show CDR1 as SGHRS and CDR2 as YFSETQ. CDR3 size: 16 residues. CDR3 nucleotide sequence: TGCGCCAGCAGCTGGGGGACTAGCGGGGGTTCAGAGACCCAGTACTTC. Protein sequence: CASSWGTSGGSETQYF.

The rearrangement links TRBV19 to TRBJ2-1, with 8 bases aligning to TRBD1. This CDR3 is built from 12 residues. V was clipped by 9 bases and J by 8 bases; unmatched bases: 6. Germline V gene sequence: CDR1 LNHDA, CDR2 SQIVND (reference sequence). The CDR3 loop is CASRTGLDEQFF. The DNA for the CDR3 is TGTGCCAGCCGGACAGGGCTCGATGAGCAGTTCTTC.

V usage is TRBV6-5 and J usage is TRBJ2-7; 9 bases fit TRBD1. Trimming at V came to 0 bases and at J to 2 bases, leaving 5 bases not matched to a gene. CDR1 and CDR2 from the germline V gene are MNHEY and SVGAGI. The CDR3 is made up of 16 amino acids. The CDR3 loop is CASSYSDRGPPYEQYF. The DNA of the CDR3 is TGTGCCAGCAGTTACTCGGACAGGGGTCCCCCCTACGAGCAGTACTTC.